The 6 T cell receptor beta chains listed next were all sequenced from one sample in a study of technical replicates of blood from a handful of donors. Measured with immunoSEQ multiplex PCR; TCRdb has only the in-frame clones, and not every one. The sample yields 65,000 to 85,000 clones, approximately 97% seen once. The sequenced sample was T cells isolated from PBMCs. The receptors shown here come from a human donor in good health.

The chain is built from TRBV10-3 and TRBJ1-2; 10 nucleotides agree with TRBD1. After removal of 5 bases from V and 8 bases from J, the junction contained 8 bases not matched to a gene. CDR1 is ENHRY, CDR2 SYGVKD, per germline. The CDR3 spans 14 residues. The CDR3: CAISRQGAPLGYTF. The CDR3 DNA is TGTGCCATCAGTCGACAGGGGGCTCCCCTCGGCTACACCTTC.

This CDR3 is CASSPLSGANEQFF. In DNA form, the CDR3 reads TGTGCCAGTAGTCCCTTATCAGGGGCCAATGAGCAGTTCTTC. The V gene is TRBV19, the J gene TRBJ2-1; D is perhaps TRBD1 (6 bases). Germline values: CDR1 LNHDA, CDR2 SQIVND (reference sequence). Trimming stripped 5 bases from V and 6 bases from J, with 14 bases between. The CDR3 is 14 residues long. The full variable domain, with the rest looked up from reference TRBV19 and TRBJ2-1, is DGGITQSPKYLFRKEGQNVTLSCEQNLNHDAMYWYRQDPGQGLRLIYYSQIVNDFQKGDIAEGYSVSREKKESFPLTVTSAQKNPTAFYLCASSPLSGANEQFFGPGTRLTVL.

CDR3 protein: CAILASLGQGPRAFF. The CDR3 DNA reads TGTGCCATCTTGGCTTCCCTGGGACAGGGGCCGAGGGCTTTCTTT. The gene calls are TRBV28 and TRBJ1-1, with 10 bases aligning to TRBD1. Trimming took 10 bases from V and 11 from J; bases not matched to a gene: 19. Looked up from germline, CDR1 is MDHEN and CDR2 is SYDVKM. The CDR3 has 15 amino acids.

The V and J genes are TRBV19 and TRBJ1-1; 7 positions agree with TRBD1. V shed 4 bases and J 3 bases; nucleotides not matched to a gene: 8. Per germline, CDR1 LNHDA and CDR2 SQIVND (reference sequence). The CDR3 runs 15 residues. Here the CDR3 reads CASSKPGTDHTEAFF. CDR3 sequence (DNA): TGTGCCAGTAGTAAGCCCGGGACAGACCACACTGAAGCTTTCTTT.

CDR3 coding DNA: TGCGCCAGCAGCCATGATATGACTGTGACTTCGTCGCAGTATTTT. Amino acid sequence: CASSHDMTVTSSQYF. This sequence joins TRBV4-1 and TRBJ2-3; D unresolved. In germline, CDR1 is MGHRA, CDR2 YSYEKL. CDR3 size: 15 residues. V dropped 3 bases and J dropped 10 bases, with 20 bases sitting between them.

The chain joins TRBV5-1 to TRBJ2-5; the match to TRBD2 covers 13 bases. V lost 2 bases to trimming and J lost 6 bases; unmatched junction nucleotides: 4. The CDR3 runs 15 residues. CDR1 is SGHRS, CDR2 YFSETQ, per germline. The CDR3 loop is CASSLGLAGVQTQYF. The CDR3 nucleotides read TGCGCCAGCAGCTTAGGACTAGCGGGAGTGCAGACCCAGTACTTC.